These 6 T cell receptor beta chains came from one sample sequenced in a study of T cell responses to AZD1222 COVID-19 vaccine. Sequencing used immunoSEQ multiplex PCR; TCRdb keeps in-frame clones, though not all of them. Of 99,000 or so clones listed, more than 75% are singletons. The specimen was peripheral blood, collected 28 days after the second dose of the MenACWY control vaccine. These receptors were obtained from an adult who received the MenACWY meningococcal vaccine as a control.

The J gene is TRBJ1-1, the V gene TRBV7-8, with a possible D match to TRBD1 (5 bases). The germline CDR1 and CDR2 sequences are SGHVS and FQNEAQ. The ends were cut back, 2 bases at V and 1 base at J, with 8 bases in the middle. The CDR3 spans 14 residues. CDR3 sequence (DNA): TGTGCCAGCAGCTTAATTGGGGCGAACACTGAAGCTTTCTTT. Protein: CASSLIGANTEAFF.

The chain carries TRBV7-9 and TRBJ2-7; D is undetermined. The CDR3 has 13 residues. Germline loops: CDR1 SEHNR, CDR2 FQNEAQ (reference sequence). The ends were cut back, 5 bases at V and 2 bases at J, with 10 bases in the middle. CDR3 amino acids: CASSDDVAYEQYF. CDR3 DNA: TGTGCCAGCAGCGACGACGTGGCCTACGAGCAGTACTTC.

The V call is TRBV28, the J call TRBJ1-4; no clear D gene. The CDR3 extends over 15 amino acids. The V gene lost 4 bases and the J gene lost 4 bases, with 13 bases spanning the gap. Looked up from germline, CDR1 is MDHEN and CDR2 is SYDVKM. This CDR3 is CASSSWTADNEKLFF. The CDR3 DNA is TGTGCCAGCAGTTCCTGGACGGCTGATAATGAAAAACTGTTTTTT.

This clone has a single count. V gene TRBV30 combines with J gene TRBJ2-6; the D gene is possibly TRBD2 (6 bases). The V gene's germline CDR1 is GTSNPN and CDR2 SVGIG (reference sequence). CDR3 length equals 15 residues. Trimming cost V 0 bases and J 0 bases, with 6 bases left between them. In DNA, the CDR3 is TGTGCCTGGAGTGTGGGGGGCTCTGGGGCCAACGTCCTGACTTTC. This encodes CAWSVGGSGANVLTF.

This chain connects TRBV5-4 to TRBJ1-6; D is uncertain. V shed 2 bases and J shed 5 bases, with 11 bases lying between them. Per the germline V gene, CDR1 is SGHNT and CDR2 is YYREEE (reference sequence). The CDR3 is made up of 15 amino acids. The CDR3 reads CASSFGTVNNSPLHF. The CDR3 nucleotides are TGTGCCAGCAGCTTCGGAACAGTCAATAATTCACCCCTCCACTTT.

The chain is built from TRBV7-3 and TRBJ2-2, with 7 bases matching TRBD1. CDR1 is SGHTA, CDR2 FQGTGA, per germline. CDR3 length: 19 amino acids. The trim removed 0 bases at V and 5 bases at J, leaving 15 bases unmatched. DNA for the CDR3: TGTGCCAGCAGCTTAACAGGTGACAGGGCCGTCGGGGTTACCGGGGAGCTGTTTTTT. As protein: CASSLTGDRAVGVTGELFF.